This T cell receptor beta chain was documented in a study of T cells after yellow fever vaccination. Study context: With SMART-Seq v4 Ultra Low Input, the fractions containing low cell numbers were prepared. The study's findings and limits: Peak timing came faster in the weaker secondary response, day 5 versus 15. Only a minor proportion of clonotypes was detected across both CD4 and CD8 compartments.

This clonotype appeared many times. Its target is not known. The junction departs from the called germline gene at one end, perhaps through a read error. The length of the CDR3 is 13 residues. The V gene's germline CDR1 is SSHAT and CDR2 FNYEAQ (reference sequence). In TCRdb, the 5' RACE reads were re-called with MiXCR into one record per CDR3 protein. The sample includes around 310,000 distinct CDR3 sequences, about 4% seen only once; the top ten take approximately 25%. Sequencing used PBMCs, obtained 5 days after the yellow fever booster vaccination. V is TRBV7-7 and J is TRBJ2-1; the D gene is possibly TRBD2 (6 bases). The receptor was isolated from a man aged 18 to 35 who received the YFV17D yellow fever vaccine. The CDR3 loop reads CASSLGTGNEQFF. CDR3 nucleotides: TGTGCTAGCAGCCTCGGGACTGGCAATGAGCAGTTCTTC.